Listed below are T cell receptor beta chains from one sample, sequenced in a study of shared clonotypes between healthy human individuals. Produced via immunoSEQ multiplex PCR; TCRdb's table is partial and in-frame only. This sample has approximately 600,000 clones, with about 95% found just once. What was sequenced was naive CD8+ T cells sorted from blood. Every receptor here comes from a woman aged 30 to 39 in good health. Each CDR3 is given with its conserved first and last residue. The D gene is left open where the match is weak. Part of the rows lack a size; the others show once, few, many or a class for expanded clones.

v_gene,j_gene,abundance,d_gene,CDR3nt,CDR3aa
TRBV28,TRBJ2-1,.,.,TGTGCCAGCAGCCTGAGGCACAATGAGCAGTTCTTC,CASSLRHNEQFF
TRBV19,TRBJ2-1,.,.,TGTGCCAGTAGTATTTCCAGTACCTACAATGAGCAGTTCTTC,CASSISSTYNEQFF
TRBV7-9,TRBJ1-5,.,.,TGTGCCAGCTCCGATTTCAATCAGCCCCAGCATTTT,CASSDFNQPQHF
TRBV5-4,TRBJ2-1,once,.,TGTGCCAGCAGGGGGGGTAGTTGGGAGCAGTTCTTC,CASRGGSWEQFF
TRBV5-6,TRBJ1-1,.,.,TGTGCCAGCAGCTGGATTAGGGCAGGCCCGGAGGGGTACACTGAAGCTTTCTTT,CASSWIRAGPEGYTEAFF
TRBV15,TRBJ1-2,.,.,TGTGCCACCAGCGATAGCCCCAGGGACTATGGCTACACCTTC,CATSDSPRDYGYTF
TRBV19,TRBJ2-3,.,TRBD2,TGTGCCAGTAGTAGTTACCAAGCGGGAGTTTCTGCAGATACGCAGTATTTT,CASSSYQAGVSADTQYF
TRBV15,TRBJ2-7,once,.,TGTGCCACCAGCAGAGTCGAGGGGAGCTACGAGCAGTACTTC,CATSRVEGSYEQYF
TRBV10-3,TRBJ2-7,.,.,TGTGCCATCAGTCCGTCATTTGAAGGACTATCCTACGAGCAGTACTTC,CAISPSFEGLSYEQYF
TRBV9,TRBJ2-1,.,.,TGTGCCAGCAGCGTAGTATCCGGAGGGGATGAGCAGTTCTTC,CASSVVSGGDEQFF
TRBV28,TRBJ2-7,once,.,TGTGCCAGCGTGGCAGGGGAATACTACGAGCAGTACTTC,CASVAGEYYEQYF
TRBV19,TRBJ2-2,.,TRBD2,TGTGCCAGTGGCGTGCTAGCGGACACCGGGGAGCTGTTTTTT,CASGVLADTGELFF
TRBV27,TRBJ2-7,.,.,TGTGCCAGCAGCCCCGGCAGCTCCTACGAGCAGTACTTC,CASSPGSSYEQYF
TRBV6-5,TRBJ1-2,.,.,TGTGCCAGCAGTTACTCTTCGGGGGGTTATGGCTACACCTTC,CASSYSSGGYGYTF
TRBV10-2,TRBJ1-2,.,.,TGCGCCACCGGGAAGGAGGTACTCTATGGCTACACCTTC,CATGKEVLYGYTF
TRBV7-9,TRBJ2-3,.,TRBD2,TGTGCCAGCAGCTTAGTAGCGTCGCGGGGGACGCAGTATTTT,CASSLVASRGTQYF
TRBV7-9,TRBJ2-7,.,TRBD2,TGTGCCAGCAGCTCCCCACTAGCGTACGAGCAGTACTTC,CASSSPLAYEQYF
TRBV27,TRBJ2-7,.,.,TGTGCCAGCAGTCCTCGGTTCTCCTACGAGCAGTACTTC,CASSPRFSYEQYF
TRBV27,TRBJ1-5,.,.,TGTGCCAGCAGCCCGGGACAAGAGTATCAGCCCCAGCATTTT,CASSPGQEYQPQHF
TRBV5-6,TRBJ2-1,once,.,TGTGCCAGCAGCTTGTGGGCCAGCTCCTACAATGAGCAGTTCTTC,CASSLWASSYNEQFF
TRBV27,TRBJ2-7,.,TRBD1,TGTGCCAGCAGGTTTGGGACAGCATACGAGCAGTACTTC,CASRFGTAYEQYF
TRBV5-1,TRBJ2-6,.,.,TGCGCCAGCAGCTTGCTCCCTGGGCAGCACTCTGGGGCCAACGTCCTGACTTTC,CASSLLPGQHSGANVLTF
TRBV29-1,TRBJ2-5,.,TRBD2,TGCAGCGTTGGGGGAGGGGCTAGCGGAGAAGAGACCCAGTACTTC,CSVGGGASGEETQYF
TRBV29-1,TRBJ2-1,once,.,TGCAGCGCCACCCCGTTGGGGGGAGCCCGGCACAATGAGCAGTTCTTC,CSATPLGGARHNEQFF
TRBV28,TRBJ2-1,.,TRBD2,TGTGCCAGCAGCTGGCTGGGACTAGAGGCTGAGCAGTTCTTC,CASSWLGLEAEQFF
TRBV27,TRBJ2-7,.,.,TGTGCCAGCAGTCAAATAGACAAGAGCTACGAGCAGTACTTC,CASSQIDKSYEQYF
TRBV27,TRBJ2-7,.,.,TGTGCCAGCAGTCTCAACCGCGTGGATCCCGTTTACTCCTCCGAGCAGTACTTC,CASSLNRVDPVYSSEQYF
TRBV28,TRBJ2-5,.,.,TGTGCCAGCAGTTTAATTGTAGGCTACAGGGAACAAGAGACCCAGTACTTC,CASSLIVGYREQETQYF
TRBV9,TRBJ2-1,.,.,TGTGCCAGCAGCGCGAATAGTCTGGAGGGGGACTCCTACAATGAGCAGTTCTTC,CASSANSLEGDSYNEQFF
TRBV10-3,TRBJ2-1,.,TRBD2,TGTGCCATCAGTGAGTCCCGAGCTAGCGGGGATCACAATGAGCAGTTCTTC,CAISESRASGDHNEQFF
TRBV5-6,TRBJ2-3,few,.,TGTGCCAGCAGCTTGGAAGTGGCGGACAGCACAGATACGCAGTATTTT,CASSLEVADSTDTQYF
TRBV29-1,TRBJ1-1,.,TRBD1,TGCAGCGTCGAGCTCCCTACAGGGGTTACCACTGAAGCTTTCTTT,CSVELPTGVTTEAFF
TRBV29-1,TRBJ2-5,.,.,TGCAGCGTTGGAAGTAGCGGACAGAAAGAGACCCAGTACTTC,CSVGSSGQKETQYF
TRBV19,TRBJ1-1,few,.,TGTGCCAGTAGTATATCAGTGAACACTGAAGCTTTCTTT,CASSISVNTEAFF
TRBV27,TRBJ2-5,.,.,TGTGCCAGCAGTTCCGTGGGGGACGTAGAGACCCAGTACTTC,CASSSVGDVETQYF
TRBV4-1,TRBJ2-2,.,.,TGCGCCAGCAGCCAAGATGTTCGTTCCGGGGAGCTGTTTTTT,CASSQDVRSGELFF
TRBV5-4,TRBJ2-1,.,TRBD1,TGTGCCAGCAGCTTGGGGTCCGGGACAGGGGGATCGGATGAGCAGTTCTTC,CASSLGSGTGGSDEQFF
TRBV27,TRBJ1-1,.,.,TGTGCCAGCACCCCATCCCGACTGCACACTGAAGCTTTCTTT,CASTPSRLHTEAFF
TRBV19,TRBJ2-1,.,TRBD2,TGTGCCAGTAGTATAGTCAGTAGCGGGAGATGGCAGTTCTTC,CASSIVSSGRWQFF
TRBV7-9,TRBJ2-2,.,TRBD2,TGTGCCAACACATGGAGCGGGACCAACACCGGGGAGCTGTTTTTT,CANTWSGTNTGELFF
TRBV28,TRBJ1-5,.,.,TGTGCCAGCAGTTGGTCCGTAGGGGATTTTGGTCAGCCCCAGCATTTT,CASSWSVGDFGQPQHF
TRBV30,TRBJ2-7,.,.,TGTGCCTGGAGTTTTGACCGCCCTCGGTCCTCCGAGCAGTACTTC,CAWSFDRPRSSEQYF
TRBV9,TRBJ1-3,.,TRBD1,TGTGCCAGCAGCGTAGGTGTCGGGACAGGGGCTGGAAACACCATATATTTT,CASSVGVGTGAGNTIYF
TRBV4-2,TRBJ2-1,.,.,TGTGCCAGCAGCCAAGATCTGCTTACATGGAATGAGCAGTTCTTC,CASSQDLLTWNEQFF
TRBV10-2,TRBJ1-5,.,.,TGCGCCAGCAGTGTAGGGGTTAGTAGCAATCAGCCCCAGCATTTT,CASSVGVSSNQPQHF
TRBV19,TRBJ2-7,.,.,TGTGCCAGTAGCCCCCTTAATGGGTACGAGCAGTACTTC,CASSPLNGYEQYF
TRBV28,TRBJ2-1,.,TRBD1,TGTGCCAGCAGTCCGCGGACAGGGGACTCCTACAATGAGCAGTTCTTC,CASSPRTGDSYNEQFF
TRBV14,TRBJ1-1,few,.,TGTGCCAGCAGCATAGGGGGAGAGGCTTTCTTT,CASSIGGEAFF
TRBV27,TRBJ1-6,.,.,TGTGCCAGCAGTTTCGGGACTTCCCTAAGGGGATCACCCCTCCACTTT,CASSFGTSLRGSPLHF
TRBV19,TRBJ1-5,.,TRBD1,TGTGCCAGTAGCTGGGACAGGGAAAGCAATCAGCCCCAGCATTTT,CASSWDRESNQPQHF
TRBV6-1,TRBJ1-2,.,TRBD1,TGTGCCGGCCTAACAGGGGGAGGTGGCTACACCTTC,CAGLTGGGGYTF
TRBV28,TRBJ1-2,.,.,TGTGCCAGCAGAAGTCTCAGGGGAACTAACTATGGCTACACCTTC,CASRSLRGTNYGYTF
TRBV27,TRBJ2-1,.,.,TGTGCCAGCAGTTTATGGGGTCCGAGCTCCTACAATGAGCAGTTCTTC,CASSLWGPSSYNEQFF
TRBV7-2,TRBJ2-3,.,.,TGTGCCAGCAGCTTAGTAGTAGCGTCTAGCACAGATACGCAGTATTTT,CASSLVVASSTDTQYF